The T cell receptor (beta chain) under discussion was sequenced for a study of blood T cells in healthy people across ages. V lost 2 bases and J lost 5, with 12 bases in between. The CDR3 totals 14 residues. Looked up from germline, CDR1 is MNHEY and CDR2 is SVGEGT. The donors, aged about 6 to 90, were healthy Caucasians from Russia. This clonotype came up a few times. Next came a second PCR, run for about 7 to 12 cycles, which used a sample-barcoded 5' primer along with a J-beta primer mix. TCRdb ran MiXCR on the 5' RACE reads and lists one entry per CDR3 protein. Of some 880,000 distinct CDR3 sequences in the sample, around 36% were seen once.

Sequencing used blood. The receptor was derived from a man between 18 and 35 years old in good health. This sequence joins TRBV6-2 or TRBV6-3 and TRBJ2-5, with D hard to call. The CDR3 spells CASSYGVSPETQYF. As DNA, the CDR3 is TGTGCCAGCAGTTACGGCGTTTCACCGGAGACCCAGTACTTC.